The clone carrying this T cell receptor (beta chain) was recorded many times. What it binds is unknown. Germline lookup yields CDR1 SQVTM and CDR2 ANQGSEA. The CDR3 covers 16 residues. V dropped 2 bases and J dropped 4; count of bases not matched to a gene: 10. This sample was included in a study of T-cell reconstitution after alpha-beta-depleted transplantation in children. General study results and limits: Recipient T cells and thymic progenitors that survived gave rise to the high TCRbeta diversity observed at day 60 in some patients. Alpha-beta T cells about two months after transplant reportedly derived from several hundred expanded graft clones.

Researchers prepared the TCRbeta library using unique molecular identifiers, the study reports. TCRdb recomputed calls from the PCR reads with MiXCR, one row per CDR3 protein. Here the sample spans hundreds of thousands of distinct CDR3 sequences, 13% being singletons. Sequenced material: PBMCs, mostly from graft donor cells, taken 360 days after TCRalphabeta/CD19-depleted stem cell transplant. This clonotype originated in a male patient younger than 18 who had a stem cell transplant for acute myeloid leukemia, so the T cells may come from the graft donor. This chain joins TRBV29-1 and TRBJ2-2; 7 bases map to TRBD2. The CDR3 region has the DNA TGCAGCGTTGAACTTTCTGCGGGAGTGATCACCGGGGAGCTGTTTTTT. This translates into CSVELSAGVITGELFF.